This TCR beta chain appears in the sequencing data of a study of cytomegalovirus exposure and HLA in healthy donors. Study findings and constraints: Cytomegalovirus status was reportedly diagnosed by the classifier with high sensitivity and specificity.

With 60 Vbeta and 13 Jbeta primers, the PCR was carried out. Libraries were prepared by immunoSEQ multiplex PCR; TCRdb keeps only in-frame clonotypes and omits some of them. The sample contains 98,000 or so clones, about 80% of which appear only once. The V gene's germline CDR1 is SGHRS and CDR2 YFSETQ. V was trimmed by 0 bases and J by 6 bases, leaving 16 bases between them. The CDR3 contains 16 residues. Of note for this clone: The target antigen is unknown.

The sample consisted of PBMCs. The receptor comes from a man between 35 and 55 years old in good health and CMV-seronegative. V usage is TRBV5-1 and J usage is TRBJ2-1, with D hard to call. The CDR3 DNA sequence: TGCGCCAGCAGCTTGGCGGCTAGTATCCCCAGCAATGAGCAGTTCTTC. Protein sequence: CASSLAASIPSNEQFF.